The following is a T cell receptor (beta chain) sequence with its context. This clone was recorded a few times. Its antigen remains unidentified. No qualities accompany the bases; no much larger clone lies one base away. These data belong to a study of blood T cell repertoires in COVID-19 (dated by TCRdb to about 2020). Turning to the overall study: The collaborator samples originated in the United States, Italy and Spain and spanned the acute and convalescent phases of COVID-19. The repertoires were made available in a free public database intended to serve as a resource for research on the immune response to SARS-CoV-2. The sample metadata nearly always contained a de-identified subject ID, COVID-19 status, age in years and sex. The dataset comprised deeply sampled blood TCRbeta repertoires from subjects exposed to, actively infected with, or recovered from COVID-19. Where available, HLA class I and class II types were taken from metadata supplied by the sample provider and were not determined by assay-based typing. The samples were drawn from the first 160 participants of the ongoing ImmuneRACE study and from 1,254 subjects provided by 6 global collaborators. The prospective study material was composed of cDNA or gDNA derived from T cells, B-cell-depleted T cells, or PBMCs. Overall study outcomes, separate from this receptor: How much clinical and demographic metadata was included differed by source and by participant, and the metadata was provided uncurated.

V has 8 bases trimmed and J has 6 bases trimmed; junction bases matching no gene number 10. Measured from the cysteine to the phenylalanine, the CDR3 is 14 residues long. CDR3 DNA is the only sequence kept; it has 42 bases, read in frame from the first base. As encoded in the germline V gene, CDR1 is MNHEY while CDR2 is SVGAGI. The immunoSEQ Assay, a bias-controlled multiplex PCR, was used to amplify TCRbeta CDR3 regions from genomic DNA. The published analysis was carried out like this. Nucleated cell counts per sample were estimated from amplification of reference gene primers within the assay. Sequence reads were collapsed and filtered to measure the absolute abundance of every unique TCRbeta CDR3 rearrangement. For each sample, productive Simpson clonality was calculated as the square root of Simpson's diversity index over productive rearrangements. TCRdb's version of the immuneACCESS table is confined to in-frame rearrangements and falls short of the full clone set. An unresolved V gene accounts for under half of the shortfall where checked; the remainder is of unknown origin. The DNA was the basis for D and trimming; V, J and clone size are from that table. The sample records 16,000 or so clones, approximately 90% of which are singletons. The ten largest clones add up to about a tenth of the sample.

The collaborating institutions used their own protocols to collect whole blood in K2EDTA tubes. For TCRbeta analysis, collaborators shipped samples in one of three forms: frozen whole blood, isolated PBMCs, or DNA extracted from either of those sample types. Sequenced input: peripheral blood. The chain is made from TRBV6-5 and TRBJ1-5; 7 bases in the middle match TRBD1. The clonotype comes from a man at least 80 years old with acute or convalescent COVID-19. The CDR3 in this case is CASRHRGESQPQHF. The DNA reads as follows: TGTGCCAGCCGGCACAGGGGAGAGAGTCAGCCCCAGCATTTT.